Listed here are 28 T cell receptor beta chains from one sample, sequenced in a study of cytomegalovirus exposure and HLA in healthy donors. The repertoire was sequenced with immunoSEQ multiplex PCR; TCRdb's copy has only in-frame clones and lacks some. This table has under 250,000 clones, 83% appearing once. Sequences were obtained from PBMCs. The receptors derive from a woman under 30 in good health and CMV-seronegative.

This sequence joins TRBV5-1 and TRBJ2-7, with D possibly TRBD1 on 8 matching bases. CDR3 length: 16 amino acids. Germline V CDR1 and CDR2: SGHRS, YFSETQ. V was cut by 2 bases and J by 6 bases, with 21 bases left in between. The CDR3 sequence: CASSLSTRGRGGEQYF. DNA for the CDR3: TGCGCCAGCAGCTTATCCACCAGGGGGCGCGGGGGCGAGCAGTACTTC.

This chain joins TRBV4-1 and TRBJ1-2; TRBD1 might be the D (6 bases). V was shortened by 0 bases and J by 8 bases, with 25 bases between the two germline ends. This CDR3 contains 18 residues. Germline values: CDR1 MGHRA, CDR2 YSYEKL. CDR3 sequence reads: CASSQENRGQGQRFGYTF. CDR3 nucleotides: TGCGCCAGCAGCCAAGAGAATCGGGGACAAGGTCAAAGATTCGGCTACACCTTC.

The chain recombines TRBV9 with TRBJ2-3, with 7 nucleotides matching TRBD2. CDR3 length: 15 amino acids. J lost 2 bases, V lost 2 bases, and 5 bases had no gene match. The germline V gene encodes CDR1 SGDLS and CDR2 YYNGEE. In DNA form, the CDR3 reads TGTGCCAGCAGCGTTGGGGACTACTTCACAGATACGCAGTATTTT. As protein: CASSVGDYFTDTQYF.

The chain recombines TRBV14 with TRBJ2-7; D might be TRBD1 (5 bases). The V and J ends lost 3 bases and 0 bases respectively, with 21 bases between them. CDR1 is SGHDN and CDR2 is FVKESK in the germline V gene. The length of the CDR3 is 18 residues. The chain's CDR3 is CASSQTFDSAINSYEQYF. The CDR3 bases are TGTGCCAGCAGCCAGACCTTCGACAGCGCCATCAACTCCTACGAGCAGTACTTC.

This clone has ten or more counts. The chain uses TRBV2 and TRBJ1-2; 7 bases fit TRBD1. Germline-derived CDR1 and CDR2 are SNHLY and FYNNEI. The CDR3 loop spans 15 amino acids. With V trimmed by 6 bases and J by 0 bases, 7 bases remained unmatched. The CDR3 protein is CASSDGTAANYGYTF. In DNA form, the CDR3 reads TGTGCCAGCAGCGATGGGACAGCCGCTAACTATGGCTACACCTTC.

The chain links TRBV19 to TRBJ1-4; 8 nucleotides agree with TRBD1. The junction had 8 bases not matched to a gene; V was cut back by 8 bases and J by 6 bases. This CDR3 region has 14 residues. From germline, CDR1 is LNHDA and CDR2 SQIVND (reference sequence). Here the CDR3 reads CASLGGQDYEKLFF. The CDR3 DNA reads TGTGCCAGTCTGGGGGGACAGGATTATGAAAAACTGTTTTTT.

V and J are TRBV4-1 and TRBJ1-2; D not resolved. From germline, CDR1 is MGHRA and CDR2 YSYEKL. This CDR3 has 18 residues. Trimming left V 2 bases short and J 8 bases short, with 27 bases between. CDR3 DNA sequence: TGCGCCAGCAGCCAAAGAAGGACGGGCTCCTCTTGGGGTGGGGGCTACACCTTC. It translates to CASSQRRTGSSWGGGYTF.

The V gene is TRBV11-2, the J gene TRBJ2-7; 8 bases align to TRBD2. This CDR3 is 17 amino acids long. Germline V gene lookup returns CDR1 SGHAT and CDR2 FQNNGV. Losses at the gene ends were 5 bases for V and 2 bases for J; bases not matched to a gene: 14. Here the CDR3 DNA reads TGTGCCAGCAGCCAGAAGGCAATTACTAGCGGACCCTACGAGCAGTACTTC. Its translation: CASSQKAITSGPYEQYF. Using reference TRBV11-2 and TRBJ2-7 for the parts outside the CDR3, the full variable domain is EAGVAQSPRYKIIEKRQSVAFWCNPISGHATLYWYQQILGQGPKLLIQFQNNGVVDDSQLPKDRFSAERLKGVDSTLKIQPAKLEDSAVYLCASSQKAITSGPYEQYFGPGTRLTVT.

The chain uses TRBV28 and TRBJ1-4, with D unclear. The germline V gene encodes CDR1 MDHEN and CDR2 SYDVKM. V dropped 2 bases and J dropped 4 bases, with 5 bases sitting between them. This CDR3 has 13 amino acids. This chain's CDR3 is CASSLGVNEKLFF. DNA for the CDR3: TGTGCCAGCAGTTTAGGGGTTAATGAAAAACTGTTTTTT.

The chain employs TRBV19 and TRBJ1-2; D uncertain. The germline gives CDR1 LNHDA, CDR2 SQIVND (reference sequence). The CDR3 has 11 residues. The germline V and J ends were trimmed by 5 bases and 5 bases, with 6 bases remaining between them. CDR3 DNA: TGTGCCAGTAGTGCGCCTTATGGCTACACCTTC. Its protein is CASSAPYGYTF.

The V call is TRBV4-2, the J call TRBJ1-5; no reliable D call. Trimming shortened V by 0 bases and J by 4 bases, and 13 bases separated the two germline ends. CDR3 size: 16 residues. Germline loops: CDR1 LGHNA, CDR2 YNFKEQ. The CDR3 sequence: CASSQDLYRVNQPQHF. The CDR3, as DNA: TGTGCCAGCAGCCAAGATCTATATAGGGTTAATCAGCCCCAGCATTTT.

The chain links TRBV9 to TRBJ2-7, with 7 positions matching TRBD2. Trimming at V came to 3 bases and at J to 2 bases, leaving 11 bases not matched to a gene. The CDR3 sequence is 16 residues long. Germline assignment: CDR1 SGDLS and CDR2 YYNGEE. This CDR3 is CASSAGGGAETYEQYF. DNA of the CDR3: TGTGCCAGCAGCGCGGGGGGAGGGGCCGAAACCTACGAGCAGTACTTC.

V gene TRBV11-2 combines with J gene TRBJ2-1, with D hard to call. The V end was cut by 5 bases, the J end by 0 bases, with 11 bases between. The CDR3 is 15 amino acids. The germline gives CDR1 SGHAT, CDR2 FQNNGV. For the CDR3, the DNA is TGTGCCAGCAGCCCTACATCGAGCTCCTACAATGAGCAGTTCTTC. It translates to CASSPTSSSYNEQFF.

The rearrangement joins TRBV6-1 to TRBJ1-2; D might be TRBD1 (5 bases). The germline V gene has CDR1 MNHNS and CDR2 SASEGT. The CDR3 totals 14 residues. Trimming took off 8 bases at V and 2 bases at J, with 15 bases between the two ends. CDR3 sequence: CASALSPGNYGYTF. In DNA form, the CDR3 reads TGTGCCAGCGCCCTCTCGCCAGGGAACTATGGCTACACCTTC.

This chain joins TRBV27 and TRBJ2-3; D might be TRBD1 or TRBD2, each matching 5 bases. From germline, CDR1 is MNHEY and CDR2 SMNVEV (reference sequence). Deletions cut 6 bases from V and 1 base from J, with 17 bases between. The CDR3 is 16 residues long. This CDR3 reads CASSRPVGGGTDTQYF. The CDR3 nucleotides are TGTGCCAGCAGCCGACCTGTTGGGGGAGGCACAGATACGCAGTATTTT.

The chain has TRBV6-5 and TRBJ2-7; TRBD1 is a possible D gene (5 bases). Germline V lookup: CDR1 MNHEY, CDR2 SVGAGI. This CDR3 region has 14 residues. V lost 8 bases to trimming and J lost 2 bases, with 16 bases between them. CDR3 loop: CASQTRQGTYEQYF. CDR3 nucleotide sequence: TGTGCCAGCCAGACGCGGCAGGGCACCTACGAGCAGTACTTC.

The rearrangement uses TRBV7-3 and TRBJ2-3; D gene ambiguous. With 4 bases removed from V and 4 bases from J, the gap between germline ends came to 9 bases. This CDR3 is built from 13 residues. Germline values: CDR1 SGHTA, CDR2 FQGTGA. The CDR3 DNA reads as TGTGCCAGCAGCTCCGTTTCCGCAGATACGCAGTATTTT. This codes for CASSSVSADTQYF.

The table lists this clone with a few counts. This chain joins TRBV18 and TRBJ1-2; 9 bases are a match to TRBD1. The length of the CDR3 is 14 residues. J gave up 8 bases and V 6 bases, and 10 bases lay outside the gene matches. Looked up from germline, CDR1 is KGHSH and CDR2 is LQKENI. CDR3 region: CASSVGTGSLGYTF. The CDR3, as DNA: TGTGCCAGCTCGGTTGGGACAGGGAGTCTCGGCTACACCTTC.

The chain carries TRBV5-4 and TRBJ2-3; D uncertain. V lost 4 bases to trimming and J lost 0 bases, with 12 bases between them. The CDR3 spans 15 residues. Germline V lookup: CDR1 SGHNT, CDR2 YYREEE (reference sequence). This chain's CDR3 is CASSLTTASTDTQYF. Here the CDR3 DNA reads TGTGCCAGCAGCCTCACTACGGCTAGCACAGATACGCAGTATTTT.

The chain is built from TRBV2 and TRBJ2-1; tentatively, D is TRBD1 or TRBD2 (5 bases each). CDR1 and CDR2 (germline): SNHLY, FYNNEI. The CDR3 runs to 18 residues. Trimming pared 2 bases from V and 0 bases from J, leaving 17 bases between. DNA of the CDR3: TGTGCCAGCAGTGAACGGGGCGGACCGAGAAGCTCCTACAATGAGCAGTTCTTC. Translated, it gives CASSERGGPRSSYNEQFF.

This clone has just one count. The gene calls are TRBV19 and TRBJ1-4, with D possibly TRBD1 on 5 matching bases. The CDR3 has 14 residues. V lost 4 bases to trimming and J lost 0 bases, with 6 bases between them. Germline CDR1 LNHDA, CDR2 SQIVND (reference sequence). Here the CDR3 reads CASSKTATNEKLFF. CDR3 DNA: TGTGCCAGTAGTAAGACAGCAACTAATGAAAAACTGTTTTTT.

Comments on this clone: The identical CDR3 is also encoded by other nucleotide sequences in the sample. V is TRBV7-6 and J is TRBJ1-1, with D unresolved. The germline V gene encodes CDR1 SGHVS and CDR2 FNYEAQ. The V end was cut by 5 bases, the J end by 1 base, with 8 bases between. The CDR3 is 13 residues long. The CDR3: CASSPPRNTEAFF. For the CDR3, the DNA is TGTGCCAGCAGCCCTCCCAGGAACACTGAAGCTTTCTTT.

J is TRBJ2-3 and V is TRBV29-1; 11 bases are a match to TRBD2. CDR3 length: 14 amino acids. Germline CDR1 reads SQVTM; CDR2 reads ANQGSEA. V lost 5 bases to trimming and J lost 0 bases; unmatched junction nucleotides: 1. Written as DNA, the CDR3 is TGCAGCGTTCGGACTAGCGGGAGCACAGATACGCAGTATTTT. This encodes CSVRTSGSTDTQYF.

The chain joins TRBV25-1 to TRBJ2-2, with 7 bases that match TRBD2. The CDR3 spans 16 residues. V was clipped by 2 bases and J by 6 bases; unmatched bases: 9. CDR1 and CDR2 (germline): MGHDK, SYGVNS. CDR3 sequence reads: CASSEMSAGRAGELFF. For the CDR3, the DNA is TGTGCCAGCAGTGAAATGAGTGCAGGGAGGGCCGGGGAGCTGTTTTTT.

The rearrangement joins TRBV11-2 to TRBJ2-1, with TRBD2 matching 8 bases. The CDR3 runs 15 residues. Germline values: CDR1 SGHAT, CDR2 FQNNGV. The ends lost 3 bases at V and 7 bases at J; junction bases unmatched: 8. The CDR3 loop is CASSLGSGRRNEQFF. The CDR3 coding sequence is TGTGCCAGCAGCTTGGGAAGCGGGAGACGGAATGAGCAGTTCTTC.

The rearrangement links TRBV23-1 to TRBJ2-7; 10 bases fit TRBD1. TRBV23-1 is labeled an ORF, and its function is uncertain. The CDR3 sequence is 16 residues long. Unmatched junction bases numbered 15, after V lost 8 bases and J lost 5 bases. Here the CDR3 reads CASFRQRQGARHEQYF. CDR3 coding DNA: TGCGCCAGCTTCCGCCAACGACAGGGGGCCCGCCACGAGCAGTACTTC.

The J gene is TRBJ2-1, the V gene TRBV5-1, with 13 bases lining up with TRBD2. The CDR3 covers 15 residues. Losses at the gene ends were 4 bases for V and 8 bases for J; bases not matched to a gene: 6. Germline CDR1 SGHRS, CDR2 YFSETQ. CDR3 DNA sequence: TGCGCCAGCAGCAGTGACGGACTAGCGGGAGATGAGCAGTTCTTC. Amino acid sequence: CASSSDGLAGDEQFF.

This rearrangement joins TRBV9 to TRBJ2-2; no clear D gene. Germline V gene sequence: CDR1 SGDLS, CDR2 YYNGEE. The V end lost 0 bases, the J end lost 10 bases, and 7 bases lay between the germline ends. The CDR3 totals 12 residues. DNA for the CDR3: TGTGCCAGCAGCGTAGAGGCTTCGGAGCTGTTTTTT. This gives the protein CASSVEASELFF.